This TCR beta chain was recovered during a study of blood T cell repertoires in COVID-19. Study-wide background: Samples taken during acute and convalescent COVID-19 were collected in the United States, Italy and Spain. The cDNA or gDNA used as material had been derived from T cells, B-cell-depleted T cells, or PBMCs.

V was pared by 4 bases and J by 4 bases, with 8 bases of the junction left unmatched. The V gene's germline CDR1 is LNHDA and CDR2 SQIVND (reference sequence). The CDR3 runs to 16 residues. The protocol was immunoSEQ multiplex PCR, while the TCRdb copy is restricted to in-frame clones and leaves out a portion. The sample has some 130,000 clones, 65% to 90% seen once; the top ten hold under 13%. This clone was seen a few times. The TCR was taken from an elderly man with acute or convalescent COVID-19. The chain joins TRBV19 to TRBJ1-5; 9 bases align to TRBD1. The sequencing sample was made of peripheral blood. The CDR3 reads CASSRSGQGINQPQHF. CDR3 nucleotides: TGTGCCAGTAGTAGGTCGGGACAGGGTATTAATCAGCCCCAGCATTTT.